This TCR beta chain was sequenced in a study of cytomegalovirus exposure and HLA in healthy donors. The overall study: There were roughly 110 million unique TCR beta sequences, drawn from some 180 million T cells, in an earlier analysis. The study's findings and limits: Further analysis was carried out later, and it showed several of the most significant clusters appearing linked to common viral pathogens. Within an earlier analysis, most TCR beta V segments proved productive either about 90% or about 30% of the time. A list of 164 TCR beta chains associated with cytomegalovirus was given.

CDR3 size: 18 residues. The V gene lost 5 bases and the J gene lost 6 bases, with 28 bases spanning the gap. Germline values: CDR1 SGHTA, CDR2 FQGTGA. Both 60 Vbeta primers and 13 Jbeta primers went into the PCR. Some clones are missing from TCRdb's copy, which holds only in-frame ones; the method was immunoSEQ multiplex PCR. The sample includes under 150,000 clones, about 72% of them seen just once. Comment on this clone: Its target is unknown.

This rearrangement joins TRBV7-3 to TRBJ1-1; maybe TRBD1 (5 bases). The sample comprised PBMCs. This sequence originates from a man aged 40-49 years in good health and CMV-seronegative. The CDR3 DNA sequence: TGTGCCAGCAGCCCGCTTCAACGCACAGGCTCTAAGGGGTCTGAAGCTTTCTTT. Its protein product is CASSPLQRTGSKGSEAFF. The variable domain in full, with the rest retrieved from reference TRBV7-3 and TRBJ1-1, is GAGVSQTPSNKVTEKGKYVELRCDPISGHTALYWYRQSLGQGPEFLIYFQGTGAADDSGLPNDRFFAVRPEGSVSTLKIQRTERGDSAVYLCASSPLQRTGSKGSEAFFGQGTRLTVV.